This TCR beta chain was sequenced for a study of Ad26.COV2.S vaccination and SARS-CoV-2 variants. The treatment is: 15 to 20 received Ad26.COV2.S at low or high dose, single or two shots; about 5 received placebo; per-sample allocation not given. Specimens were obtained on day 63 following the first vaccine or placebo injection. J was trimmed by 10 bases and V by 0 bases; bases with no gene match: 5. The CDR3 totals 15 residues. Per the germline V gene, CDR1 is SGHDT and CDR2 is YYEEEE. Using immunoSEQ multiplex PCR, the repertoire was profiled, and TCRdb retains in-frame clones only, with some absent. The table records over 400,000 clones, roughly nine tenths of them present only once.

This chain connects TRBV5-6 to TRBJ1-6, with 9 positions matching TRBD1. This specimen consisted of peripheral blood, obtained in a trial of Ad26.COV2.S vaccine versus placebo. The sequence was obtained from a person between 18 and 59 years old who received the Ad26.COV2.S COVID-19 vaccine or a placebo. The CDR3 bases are TGTGCCAGCAGCTTGGGGGGACAGGGACACTCACCCCTCCACTTT. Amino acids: CASSLGGQGHSPLHF.